A single sample gave rise to the 18 T cell receptor beta chains below, sequenced in a study of T cells in Graves' hyperthyroidism and ophthalmopathy. The investigators amplified TCR beta CDR3 regions from RNA transcripts. TCR CDR3 regions were first amplified by RT-PCR with HTBI primers. TCRdb reprocessed the multiplex PCR reads via MiXCR and lists one record per CDR3 protein. The sample includes about 560,000 distinct CDR3 sequences, approximately 16% of them seen just once. Sequencing input: blood. The receptor set was obtained from a woman between 18 and 30 years old with Graves' hyperthyroidism.

The J gene is TRBJ1-5, the V gene TRBV28; D possibly corresponds to TRBD1 (6 bases). The CDR3 spans 15 residues. Trimming stripped 3 bases from V and 6 bases from J, with 15 bases between. Germline lookup yields CDR1 MDHEN and CDR2 SYDVKM. CDR3 amino acids: CASSFIQGTSQPQHF. CDR3 bases: TGTGCCAGCAGTTTTATACAGGGTACGAGTCAGCCCCAGCATTTT.

This clonotype was detected ten times or more. The rearrangement joins TRBV6-1 to TRBJ2-5, with TRBD1 identical over 8 bases. The CDR3 contains 14 residues. The germline V gene encodes CDR1 MNHNS and CDR2 SASEGT. The ends lost 7 bases at V and 7 bases at J; junction bases unmatched: 11. The CDR3, as DNA: TGTGCCAGCACACCGGGACAGGTGCGGGGGACCCAGTACTTC. This translates into CASTPGQVRGTQYF.

This clonotype was found many times. The chain links TRBV12-3 or TRBV12-4 to TRBJ1-6; TRBD1 is a possible D gene (5 bases). There are 15 residues in the CDR3. The V end lost 0 bases, the J end lost 14 bases, and 17 bases lay between the germline ends. CDR3 sequence reads: CASSLAAQGGVALHF. Written as DNA, the CDR3 is TGTGCCAGCAGTTTAGCAGCCCAGGGTGGAGTGGCCCTCCACTTT.

This rearrangement joins TRBV19 to TRBJ2-7; D is ambiguous. From germline, CDR1 is LNHDA and CDR2 SQIVND (reference sequence). The CDR3 loop spans 10 amino acids. CDR3 residues: CVPMTYEQYF. The DNA for the CDR3 is TGTGTCCCGATGACCTACGAGCAGTACTTC.

This clonotype was detected many times. V usage is TRBV3-1 and J usage is TRBJ1-6; D uncertain. The CDR3 covers 15 residues. V was pared by 1 base and J by 7 bases, with 11 bases between. Germline CDR1 LGHDT, CDR2 YNNKEL (reference sequence). CDR3 residues: CASSQGRNGNSPLHF. CDR3 in DNA: TGTGCCAGCAGCCAAGGCCGGAACGGCAATTCACCCCTCCACTTT.

This clonotype was counted at least ten times. The chain combines TRBV24-1 with TRBJ2-5, with 7 bases that match TRBD1. V lost 1 base, J lost 1 base, and 8 bases stayed unmatched. CDR1 and CDR2 (germline): KGHDR, SFDVKD. The CDR3 totals 17 residues. CDR3 residues: CATSDFRSGQFQETQYF. The CDR3 DNA sequence: TGTGCCACCAGTGATTTCCGCTCGGGACAGTTCCAAGAGACCCAGTACTTC.

This clonotype was seen repeatedly, ten times or more. The chain uses TRBV7-2 and TRBJ1-2; possible D gene TRBD1, 6 bases. Trimming pared 7 bases from V and 1 base from J, leaving 16 bases between. Germline V gene data show CDR1 as SGHTA and CDR2 as FQGNSA. The CDR3 spans 15 residues. Here the CDR3 reads CASTVRGRGNYGYTF. The CDR3 DNA follows: TGTGCCAGCACCGTTCGGGGCAGGGGTAACTATGGCTACACCTTC. Combining the CDR3 with reference TRBV7-2 and TRBJ1-2 gives the whole variable domain GAGVSQSPSNKVTEKGKDVELRCDPISGHTALYWYRQSLGQGLEFLIYFQGNSAPDKSGLPSDRFSAERTGGSVSTLTIQRTQQEDSAVYLCASTVRGRGNYGYTFGSGTRLTVV.

The V gene is TRBV7-2, the J gene TRBJ2-2, with a weak D call TRBD2 (5 bases). CDR3 length: 16 amino acids. Germline CDR1 SGHTA, CDR2 FQGNSA. V dropped 4 bases and J dropped 1 base, with 13 bases sitting between them. The CDR3 coding sequence is TGTGCCAGCAGCTCCTTGCTCGCGGGGAACACCGGGGAGCTGTTTTTT. Amino acid sequence: CASSSLLAGNTGELFF.

This clonotype was seen ten or more times. J is TRBJ2-3 and V is TRBV7-9; tentatively, D is TRBD2 (5 bases). CDR1 SEHNR and CDR2 FQNEAQ come from the germline V gene (reference sequence). The CDR3 totals 14 residues. V was pared by 5 bases and J by 0 bases, with 9 bases between. The CDR3 here is CASSARTSTDTQYF. In nucleotides, the CDR3 is TGTGCCAGCAGCGCGCGGACTAGCACAGATACGCAGTATTTT.

The rearrangement links TRBV19 to TRBJ2-1, with D possibly being TRBD1 or TRBD2 (5 bases each). Per germline, CDR1 LNHDA and CDR2 SQIVND (reference sequence). Trimming left V 3 bases short and J 7 bases short, with 13 bases between. The CDR3 has 14 amino acids. CDR3 nucleotide sequence: TGTGCCAGTAGTATGTTAGTCGGGGCAAATGAGCAGTTCTTC. Its protein product is CASSMLVGANEQFF.

This clonotype was seen ten or more times. This chain links TRBV20-1 with TRBJ2-1; D may be TRBD2 (6 bases). Trimming took 2 bases from V and 0 from J, leaving 11 bases between them. Germline V gene data show CDR1 as DFQATT and CDR2 as SNEGSKA (reference sequence). This CDR3 is 15 amino acids long. The CDR3 nucleotides read TGCAGTGCTAGATCCGGGAGAAGCTCCTACAATGAGCAGTTCTTC. Residues: CSARSGRSSYNEQFF.

This chain connects TRBV5-4 to TRBJ2-1; 7 bases agree with TRBD2. V lost 3 bases, J lost 7 bases, and 10 bases stayed unmatched. Looked up from germline, CDR1 is SGHNT and CDR2 is YYREEE (reference sequence). CDR3 length: 15 residues. For the CDR3, the DNA is TGTGCCAGCAGCTACCCGGGACTGGGGGGGAATGAGCAGTTCTTC. Encoded protein: CASSYPGLGGNEQFF.

V gene TRBV7-8 combines with J gene TRBJ1-4, with D tentatively TRBD1 (6 bases). The V and J ends lost 2 bases and 2 bases respectively, with 9 bases between them. The CDR3 extends over 15 amino acids. Germline V CDR1 and CDR2: SGHVS, FQNEAQ. The CDR3 nucleotides are TGTGCCAGCAGCTTATGGGGGCCGACTAATGAAAAACTGTTTTTT. Its translation is CASSLWGPTNEKLFF.

This clonotype was observed at least ten times. CDR3 nucleotides: TGTGCCTGCCAGGGGGGGAGCTCCTACAATGAGCAGTTCTTC. Its protein product is CACQGGSSYNEQFF. The chain has TRBV12-3 or TRBV12-4 and TRBJ2-1; D assignment may be TRBD1 or TRBD2 (7 bases each). CDR3 length: 14 amino acids. V gave up 11 bases and J gave up 0 bases, with 14 bases separating them.

This clonotype was counted only a few times. The chain is built from TRBV12-3 or TRBV12-4 and TRBJ2-2; TRBD1 might be the D (6 bases). The length of the CDR3 is 17 residues. V lost 5 bases, J lost 6 bases, and 22 bases lay in between. The CDR3 spells CASSPPQQGMIAGELFF. The CDR3 DNA reads as TGTGCCAGCAGTCCCCCACAACAGGGTATGATCGCCGGGGAGCTGTTTTTT.

The chain carries TRBV29-1 and TRBJ1-1; 7 positions agree with TRBD1. This CDR3 has 10 amino acids. J lost 11 bases, V lost 6 bases, and 6 bases had no gene match. Germline V gene lookup returns CDR1 SQVTM and CDR2 ANQGSEA. CDR3 DNA: TGCAGCGTAACCGGGACAGTCGCTTTCTTT. Its translation is CSVTGTVAFF.

This clonotype has only a few counts. This rearrangement joins TRBV5-4 to TRBJ2-3; TRBD2 agrees at 12 bases. The CDR3 has 16 residues. Germline CDR1 is SGHNT and CDR2 is YYREEE (reference sequence). The J segment lost 5 bases and the V segment lost 4 bases, leaving 8 bases of the junction unmatched. CDR3 nucleotide sequence: TGTGCCAGCAGCCTCCGACTAGCGGGAGCCAAAGATACGCAGTATTTT. It encodes CASSLRLAGAKDTQYF.

This clonotype was counted a few times. The V and J genes are TRBV24-1 and TRBJ2-7; D ambiguous. The length of the CDR3 is 14 residues. V dropped 4 bases and J dropped 0 bases, with 9 bases sitting between them. Germline values: CDR1 KGHDR, CDR2 SFDVKD. CDR3 in amino acids: CATSEGSVSYEQYF. The CDR3 DNA sequence: TGTGCCACCAGTGAGGGATCCGTCTCCTACGAGCAGTACTTC.